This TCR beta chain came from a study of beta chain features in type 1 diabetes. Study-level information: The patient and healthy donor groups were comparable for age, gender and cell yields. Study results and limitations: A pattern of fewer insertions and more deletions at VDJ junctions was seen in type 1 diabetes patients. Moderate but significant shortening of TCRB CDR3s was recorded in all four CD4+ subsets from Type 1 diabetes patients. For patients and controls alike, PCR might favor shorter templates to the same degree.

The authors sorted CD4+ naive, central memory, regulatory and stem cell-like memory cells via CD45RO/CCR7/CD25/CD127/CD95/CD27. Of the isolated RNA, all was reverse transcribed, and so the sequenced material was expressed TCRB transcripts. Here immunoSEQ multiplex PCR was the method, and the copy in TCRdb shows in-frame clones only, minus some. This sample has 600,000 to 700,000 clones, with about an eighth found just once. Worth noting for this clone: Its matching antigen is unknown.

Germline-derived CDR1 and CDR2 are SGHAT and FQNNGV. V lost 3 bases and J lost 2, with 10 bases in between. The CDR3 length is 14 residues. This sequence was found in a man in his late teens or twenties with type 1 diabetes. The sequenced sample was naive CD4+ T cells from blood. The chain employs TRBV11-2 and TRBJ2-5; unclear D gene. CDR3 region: CASSFSQAQETQYF. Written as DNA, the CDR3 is TGTGCCAGCAGCTTTAGCCAGGCTCAAGAGACCCAGTACTTC.